The 26 T cell receptor beta chains reported below all come from one sample, sequenced in a study of cytomegalovirus exposure and HLA in healthy donors. It was with 60 Vbeta and 13 Jbeta primers that the PCR ran. Profiled with immunoSEQ multiplex PCR; TCRdb holds only in-frame clones, not every one. The data contain 50,000 to 60,000 clones, around 78% of them singletons. The sequencing sample was made of PBMCs. Every receptor here comes from a female donor in good health and CMV-seronegative.

V usage is TRBV6-5 and J usage is TRBJ2-6; no reliable D call. The length of the CDR3 is 14 residues. Trimming removed 6 bases at V and 0 bases at J, with 6 bases between. Germline CDR1 and CDR2: MNHEY and SVGAGI. The CDR3 DNA sequence: TGTGCCAGCAGCAAGAGCTCTGGGGCCAACGTCCTGACTTTC. It codes for CASSKSSGANVLTF.

This clone was found once. The J gene is TRBJ2-3, the V gene TRBV6-5; 10 positions agree with TRBD1. The CDR3 covers 15 residues. V gave up 8 bases and J gave up 4 bases; unmatched junction bases: 9. CDR1 and CDR2 from the germline V gene are MNHEY and SVGAGI. The CDR3 loop reads CASGETGGIADTQYF. The CDR3 region has the DNA TGTGCCAGCGGAGAGACAGGGGGCATCGCAGATACGCAGTATTTT.

The V gene is TRBV21-1, the J gene TRBJ2-6; TRBD2 reflects the table's D call only, with no check against the DNA. TRBV21-1 is a documented pseudogene. The CDR3 consists of 19 residues. The DNA for the CDR3 is TGTGCCAGCAGCAAAGCGCGAGGCGGGGAAAACTCTGGGGCCAACGTCCTGACTTTC. This gives the protein CASSKARGGENSGANVLTF.

As concerns this clone: One end of the junction does not line up with germline, which may come from a read error. This chain uses TRBV7-9 with TRBJ1-1; D not resolved. Germline V gives CDR1 SEHNR, CDR2 FQNEAQ (reference sequence). The CDR3 loop spans 15 amino acids. The CDR3 loop reads CSSSYIVTPVTEAFF. CDR3 in DNA: TGTTCCAGCAGCTATATAGTAACTCCGGTCACCGAAGCTTTCTTT.

The rearrangement joins TRBV4-1 to TRBJ2-1; 9 bases map to TRBD2. The CDR3 is made up of 17 amino acids. The germline CDR1 and CDR2 sequences are MGHRA and YSYEKL. Germline trimming cut 0 bases from V and 4 bases from J; bases unmatched to any gene: 7. The CDR3 loop reads CASSQDLAGDLYNEQFF. In DNA form, the CDR3 reads TGCGCCAGCAGCCAAGATTTAGCGGGGGACCTATACAATGAGCAGTTCTTC.

CDR3: CASSVLPLSRARNTGELFF. In DNA form, the CDR3 reads TGTGCCAGCAGCGTACTCCCACTGTCGAGGGCACGGAACACCGGGGAGCTGTTTTTT. V usage is TRBV9 and J usage is TRBJ2-2; the D gene is possibly TRBD2 (5 bases). The CDR3 has 19 residues. Trimming took 1 base from V and 1 from J, leaving 20 bases between them. Germline lookup yields CDR1 SGDLS and CDR2 YYNGEE.

This chain links TRBV2 with TRBJ1-6; weak D call: TRBD1 (6 bases). CDR1 SNHLY and CDR2 FYNNEI come from the germline V gene. V lost 10 bases, J lost 6 bases, and 13 bases lay in between. The CDR3 has 13 amino acids. CDR3 sequence: CATMGGRNSPLHF. DNA for the CDR3: TGTGCCACTATGGGGGGGCGTAATTCACCCCTCCACTTT.

The chain couples TRBV5-5 to TRBJ2-1; 8 bases agree with TRBD1. The germline V gene has CDR1 SGHKS and CDR2 YYEKEE (reference sequence). The J segment lost 0 bases and the V segment lost 2 bases, leaving 4 bases of the junction unmatched. This CDR3 is 16 amino acids long. CDR3 DNA: TGTGCCAGCAGCTTCCGGACAGGGAGCTCCTACAATGAGCAGTTCTTC. It translates to CASSFRTGSSYNEQFF. The full variable domain, its missing parts supplied by reference TRBV5-5 and TRBJ2-1, is DAGVTQSPTHLIKTRGQQVTLRCSPISGHKSVSWYQQVLGQGPQFIFQYYEKEERGRGNFPDRFSARQFPNYSSELNVNALLLGDSALYLCASSFRTGSSYNEQFFGPGTRLTVL.

The chain is built from TRBV30 and TRBJ2-4; TRBD1 might be the D (5 bases). The CDR3 consists of 13 residues. Germline V gene sequence: CDR1 GTSNPN, CDR2 SVGIG (reference sequence). Trimming removed 0 bases at V and 4 bases at J, with 7 bases between. DNA of the CDR3: TGTGCCTGGAGTGTAGCAGGGAAAAACATTCAGTACTTC. This gives the protein CAWSVAGKNIQYF.

The rearrangement links TRBV15 to TRBJ2-5; weak D call: TRBD1 (5 bases). This CDR3 is built from 15 residues. V lost 7 bases to trimming and J lost 2 bases, with 17 bases between them. CDR1 is LNHNV and CDR2 is YYDKDF in the germline V gene (reference sequence). CDR3 region: CATKPLAGMQETQYF. CDR3 DNA: TGTGCCACCAAGCCACTGGCAGGGATGCAAGAGACCCAGTACTTC. The full variable domain, rest sourced from reference TRBV15 and TRBJ2-5, is DAMVIQNPRYQVTQFGKPVTLSCSQTLNHNVMYWYQQKSSQAPKLLFHYYDKDFNNEADTPDNFQSRRPNTSFCFLDIRSPGLGDTAMYLCATKPLAGMQETQYFGPGTRLLVL.

The rearrangement links TRBV4-1 to TRBJ1-1; 7 bases fit TRBD1. The CDR3 is 16 residues long. V trimming: 0 bases; J trimming: 4 bases; junction bases outside the gene matches: 8. The germline gives CDR1 MGHRA, CDR2 YSYEKL. CDR3 residues: CASSQDPTGISTEAFF. The CDR3 nucleotides are TGCGCCAGCAGCCAAGACCCGACAGGGATCAGCACTGAAGCTTTCTTT.

The V call is TRBV19, the J call TRBJ1-5; D remains ambiguous. Deletions cut 7 bases from V and 2 bases from J, with 6 bases between. Per germline, CDR1 LNHDA and CDR2 SQIVND (reference sequence). The CDR3 spans 12 residues. CDR3 nucleotide sequence: TGTGCCAGTACTACCGGCAATCAGCCCCAGCATTTT. Its translation: CASTTGNQPQHF.

This clone was recorded only once. This chain links TRBV27 with TRBJ2-1; 8 bases agree with TRBD2. This CDR3 is built from 13 residues. Germline assignment: CDR1 MNHEY and CDR2 SMNVEV (reference sequence). V lost 4 bases, J lost 7 bases, and 3 bases stayed unmatched. CDR3 residues: CASSSGLVNEQFF. CDR3 nucleotide sequence: TGTGCCAGCAGTTCGGGACTAGTAAATGAGCAGTTCTTC.

The chain combines TRBV28 with TRBJ1-2; the match to TRBD1 covers 7 bases. The CDR3 runs 16 residues. The germline CDR1 and CDR2 sequences are MDHEN and SYDVKM. The junction had 10 bases not matched to a gene; V was cut back by 6 bases and J by 0 bases. The CDR3 loop is CASRGQIFLANYGYTF. The CDR3 DNA follows: TGTGCCAGCAGGGGACAGATTTTCCTAGCTAACTATGGCTACACCTTC.

This chain links TRBV7-2 with TRBJ1-1; 11 nucleotides line up with TRBD1. After removal of 5 bases from V and 4 bases from J, the junction contained 9 bases not matched to a gene. Per germline, CDR1 SGHTA and CDR2 FQGNSA. The CDR3 contains 16 residues. The DNA of the CDR3 is TGTGCCAGCAGCCGGCCGGGGACAGGGGGTTTCACTGAAGCTTTCTTT. This encodes CASSRPGTGGFTEAFF.

This rearrangement joins TRBV27 to TRBJ2-2; D might be TRBD2 (7 bases). The length of the CDR3 is 15 residues. The V end lost 3 bases, the J end lost 4 bases, and 12 bases lay between the germline ends. CDR1 is MNHEY, CDR2 SMNVEV, per germline (reference sequence). The CDR3 nucleotides are TGTGCCAGCAGTTTGGGGGGGGCCCCCACCGGGGAGCTGTTTTTT. Its translation: CASSLGGAPTGELFF.

V is TRBV5-8 and J is TRBJ2-3; the match to TRBD2 covers 7 bases. The CDR3 is 12 amino acids. In germline, CDR1 is SGHTS, CDR2 YDEGEE. The V gene end was trimmed by 0 bases and the J gene end by 10 bases; junction bases not matched to a gene: 2. The CDR3 reads CASSLDAGAQYF. CDR3 DNA: TGTGCCAGCAGCTTGGATGCGGGGGCGCAGTATTTT.

This rearrangement joins TRBV6-5 to TRBJ1-2, with TRBD1 matching over 9 bases. The V gene's germline CDR1 is MNHEY and CDR2 SVGAGI. The V and J ends lost 0 bases and 5 bases, in that order; junction bases with no gene match: 7. The CDR3 is 16 amino acids. The CDR3: CASSYSIATGGYGYTF. The CDR3 DNA reads as TGTGCCAGCAGTTACTCGATAGCGACAGGGGGTTATGGCTACACCTTC.

This chain links TRBV14 with TRBJ2-5; no clear D gene. With 4 bases removed from V and 4 bases from J, the gap between germline ends came to 4 bases. This CDR3 region has 11 residues. Germline V lookup: CDR1 SGHDN, CDR2 FVKESK. The DNA of the CDR3 is TGTGCCAGCAGCCGGGCAGAGACCCAGTACTTC. Translation: CASSRAETQYF.

The rearrangement joins TRBV4-2 to TRBJ1-4, with 8 bases fitting TRBD1. The germline gives CDR1 LGHNA, CDR2 YNFKEQ. The CDR3 has 20 residues. Trimming removed 0 bases from V and 3 bases from J; junction bases left unmatched: 15. The CDR3: CASSQEAGQGVGRANEKLFF. CDR3 sequence (DNA): TGTGCCAGCAGCCAAGAAGCCGGACAGGGTGTGGGGAGGGCTAATGAAAAACTGTTTTTT.

This clone came up once. The chain uses TRBV2 and TRBJ1-5; 9 nucleotides line up with TRBD1. J lost 6 bases, V lost 4 bases, and 4 bases had no gene match. Germline CDR1 is SNHLY and CDR2 is FYNNEI. The CDR3 has 14 amino acids. The CDR3 spells CASSGTGAVQPQHF. CDR3 DNA: TGTGCCAGCAGTGGGACAGGGGCCGTTCAGCCCCAGCATTTT.

This chain connects TRBV7-9 to TRBJ2-5; D might be TRBD2 (5 bases). The germline V and J ends were trimmed by 6 bases and 1 base, with 15 bases remaining between them. Germline lookup yields CDR1 SEHNR and CDR2 FQNEAQ (reference sequence). This CDR3 is built from 15 residues. DNA of the CDR3: TGTGCCAGCAGTCTCGGGGTGGCAGTCCAAGAGACCCAGTACTTC. Its translation is CASSLGVAVQETQYF.

V usage is TRBV7-9 and J usage is TRBJ1-6; D is possibly TRBD1 (5 bases). This CDR3 has 15 residues. CDR1 SEHNR and CDR2 FQNEAQ come from the germline V gene (reference sequence). V was shortened by 5 bases and J by 13 bases, with 21 bases between the two germline ends. The CDR3 sequence is CASSTEGYAKGPLHF. As DNA, the CDR3 is TGTGCCAGCAGCACAGAAGGGTACGCTAAGGGGCCCCTCCACTTT.

The chain employs TRBV5-1 and TRBJ2-1; D may be TRBD2 (6 bases). CDR3 size: 14 residues. Per the germline V gene, CDR1 is SGHRS and CDR2 is YFSETQ. The germline V and J ends were trimmed by 2 bases and 9 bases, with 15 bases remaining between them. CDR3 protein: CASSFSGERPEQFF. The CDR3 DNA sequence: TGCGCCAGCAGCTTTAGCGGCGAACGACCTGAGCAGTTCTTC.

The chain has TRBV11-2 and TRBJ1-1, with D perhaps matching TRBD1 (5 bases). The CDR3 sequence is 15 residues long. Germline CDR1 SGHAT, CDR2 FQNNGV. The V gene lost 6 bases and the J gene lost 0 bases, with 14 bases spanning the gap. CDR3 loop: CASRQLDIMNTEAFF. CDR3 bases: TGTGCCAGCAGACAATTGGACATCATGAACACTGAAGCTTTCTTT. Looking up the rest from reference TRBV11-2 and TRBJ1-1 gives the full variable domain: EAGVAQSPRYKIIEKRQSVAFWCNPISGHATLYWYQQILGQGPKLLIQFQNNGVVDDSQLPKDRFSAERLKGVDSTLKIQPAKLEDSAVYLCASRQLDIMNTEAFFGQGTRLTVV.

A single count supports this clone. Germline is not matched at one junction end, which may reflect a read error. This chain connects TRBV4-1 to TRBJ1-2; 8 nucleotides match TRBD1. The germline CDR1 and CDR2 sequences are MGHRA and YSYEKL. The CDR3 totals 15 residues. The CDR3 DNA sequence: TGCGCCAGCAGCCTGGGGACAGGCTCCTTCTATGGCTGCACCTTC. Translating it yields CASSLGTGSFYGCTF.